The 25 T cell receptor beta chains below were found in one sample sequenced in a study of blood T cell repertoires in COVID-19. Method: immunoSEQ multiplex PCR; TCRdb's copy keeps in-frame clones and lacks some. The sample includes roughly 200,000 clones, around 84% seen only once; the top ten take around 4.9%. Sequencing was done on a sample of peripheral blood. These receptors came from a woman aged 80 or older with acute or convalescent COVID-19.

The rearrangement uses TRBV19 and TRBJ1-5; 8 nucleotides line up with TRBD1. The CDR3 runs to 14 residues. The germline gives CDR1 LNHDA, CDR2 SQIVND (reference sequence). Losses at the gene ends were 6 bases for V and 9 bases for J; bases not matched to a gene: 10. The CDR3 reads CASRPTGVGGPQHF. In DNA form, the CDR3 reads TGTGCCAGTAGACCGACAGGGGTAGGCGGGCCCCAGCATTTT.

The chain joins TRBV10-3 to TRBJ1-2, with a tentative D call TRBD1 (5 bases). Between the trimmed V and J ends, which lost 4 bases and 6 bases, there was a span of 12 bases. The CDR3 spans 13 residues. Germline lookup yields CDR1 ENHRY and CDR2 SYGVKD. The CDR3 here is CAISVQGANGYTF. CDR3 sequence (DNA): TGTGCCATCAGTGTCCAGGGTGCTAATGGCTACACCTTC.

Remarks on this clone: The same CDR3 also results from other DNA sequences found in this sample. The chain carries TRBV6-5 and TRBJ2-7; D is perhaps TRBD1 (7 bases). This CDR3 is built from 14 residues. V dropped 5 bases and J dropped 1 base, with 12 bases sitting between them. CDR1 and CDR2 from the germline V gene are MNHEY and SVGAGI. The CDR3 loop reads CASSRTGLSYEQYF. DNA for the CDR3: TGTGCCAGCAGTCGGACAGGACTATCCTACGAGCAGTACTTC.

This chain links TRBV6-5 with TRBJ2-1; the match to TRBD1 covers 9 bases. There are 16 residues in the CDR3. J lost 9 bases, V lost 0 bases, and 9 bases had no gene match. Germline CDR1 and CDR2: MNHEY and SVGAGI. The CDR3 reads CASSYSGTGIATEQFF. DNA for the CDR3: TGTGCCAGCAGTTACTCGGGGACAGGGATTGCGACTGAGCAGTTCTTC.

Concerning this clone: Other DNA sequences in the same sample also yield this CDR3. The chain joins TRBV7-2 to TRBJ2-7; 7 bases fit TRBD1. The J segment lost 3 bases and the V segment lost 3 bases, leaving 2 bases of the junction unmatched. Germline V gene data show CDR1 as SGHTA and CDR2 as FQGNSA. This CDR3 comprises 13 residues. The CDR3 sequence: CASSLRQGYEQYF. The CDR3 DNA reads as TGTGCCAGCAGCTTGAGACAGGGCTACGAGCAGTACTTC.

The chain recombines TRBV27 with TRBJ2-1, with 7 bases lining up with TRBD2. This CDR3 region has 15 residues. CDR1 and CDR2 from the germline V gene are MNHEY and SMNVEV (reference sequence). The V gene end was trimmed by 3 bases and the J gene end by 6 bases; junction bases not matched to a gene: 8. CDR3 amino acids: CASSFGGGPFNEQFF. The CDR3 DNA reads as TGTGCCAGCAGTTTCGGGGGAGGGCCATTCAATGAGCAGTTCTTC.

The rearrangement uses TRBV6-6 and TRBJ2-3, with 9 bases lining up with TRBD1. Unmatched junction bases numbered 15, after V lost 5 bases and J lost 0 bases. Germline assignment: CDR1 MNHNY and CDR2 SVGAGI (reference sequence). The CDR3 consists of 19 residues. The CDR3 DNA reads TGTGCCAGCAGTCCGTTCTTGGGACAGGGAAAGCGGAGCACAGATACGCAGTATTTT. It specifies CASSPFLGQGKRSTDTQYF.

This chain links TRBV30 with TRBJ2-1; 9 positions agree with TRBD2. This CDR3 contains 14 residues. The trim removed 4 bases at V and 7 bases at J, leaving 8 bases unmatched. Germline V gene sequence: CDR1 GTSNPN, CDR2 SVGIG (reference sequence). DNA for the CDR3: TGTGCCTGGAACCAAGCGGGGGGCTGGAATGAGCAGTTCTTC. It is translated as CAWNQAGGWNEQFF.

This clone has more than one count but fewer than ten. The CDR3 DNA is TGTGCCAGCAGCGAATCCCCCTACCACGAGCAGTACTTC. Protein sequence: CASSESPYHEQYF. V is TRBV7-2 and J is TRBJ2-7, with D unclear. V lost 5 bases and J 5 bases, leaving 13 bases between the germline ends. The CDR3 length is 13 residues. Germline V gene lookup returns CDR1 SGHTA and CDR2 FQGNSA.

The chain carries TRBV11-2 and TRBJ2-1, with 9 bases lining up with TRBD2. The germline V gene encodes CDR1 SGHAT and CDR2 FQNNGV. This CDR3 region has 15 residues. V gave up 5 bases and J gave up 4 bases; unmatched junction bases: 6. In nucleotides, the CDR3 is TGTGCCAGCAGCCGTACTAGCGGGCTATACAATGAGCAGTTCTTC. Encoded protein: CASSRTSGLYNEQFF.

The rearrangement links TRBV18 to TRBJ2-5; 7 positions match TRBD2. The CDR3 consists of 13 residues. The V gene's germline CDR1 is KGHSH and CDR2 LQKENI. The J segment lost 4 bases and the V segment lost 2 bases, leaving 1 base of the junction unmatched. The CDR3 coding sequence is TGTGCCAGCTCACCAGGGGAGGGAGAGACCCAGTACTTC. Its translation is CASSPGEGETQYF.

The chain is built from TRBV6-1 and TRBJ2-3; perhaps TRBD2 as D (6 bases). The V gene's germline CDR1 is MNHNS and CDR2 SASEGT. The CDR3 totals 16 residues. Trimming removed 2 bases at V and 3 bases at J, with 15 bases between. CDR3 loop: CASSESWGERTDTQYF. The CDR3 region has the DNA TGTGCCAGCAGTGAAAGTTGGGGGGAAAGAACAGATACGCAGTATTTT.

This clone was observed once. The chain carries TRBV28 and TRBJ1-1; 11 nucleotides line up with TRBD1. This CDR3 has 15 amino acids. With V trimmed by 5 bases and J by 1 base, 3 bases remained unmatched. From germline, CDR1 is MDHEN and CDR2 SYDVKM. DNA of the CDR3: TGTGCCAGCAGTACTGGACAGGGGGCGAACACTGAAGCTTTCTTT. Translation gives CASSTGQGANTEAFF.

CDR3 bases: TGTGCCAGCGGCACAATGGGCGATGAAAAACTGTTTTTT. Protein sequence: CASGTMGDEKLFF. This chain connects TRBV12-3 or TRBV12-4 to TRBJ1-4, with D hard to call. CDR3 length equals 13 residues. V lost 8 bases and J 6 bases, leaving 13 bases between the germline ends.

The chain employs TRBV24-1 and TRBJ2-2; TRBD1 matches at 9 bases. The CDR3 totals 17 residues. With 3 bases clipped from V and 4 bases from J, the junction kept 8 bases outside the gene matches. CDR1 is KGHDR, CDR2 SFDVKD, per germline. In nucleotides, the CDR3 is TGTGCCACCAGTGATGGGGCGGGACAGGGACCCACCGGGGAGCTGTTTTTT. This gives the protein CATSDGAGQGPTGELFF.

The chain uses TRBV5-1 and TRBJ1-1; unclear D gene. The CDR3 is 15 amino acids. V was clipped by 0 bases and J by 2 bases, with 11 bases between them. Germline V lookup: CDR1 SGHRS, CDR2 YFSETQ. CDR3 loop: CASSLDPAGNTEAFF. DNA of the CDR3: TGCGCCAGCAGCTTGGACCCTGCAGGTAACACTGAAGCTTTCTTT.

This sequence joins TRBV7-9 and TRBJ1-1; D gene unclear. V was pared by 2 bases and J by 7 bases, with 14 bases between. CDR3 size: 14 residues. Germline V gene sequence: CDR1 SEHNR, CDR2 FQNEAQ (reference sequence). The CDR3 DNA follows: TGTGCCAGCAGCTTAATGGAGAGAGGCCGTGAAGCTTTCTTT. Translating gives CASSLMERGREAFF.

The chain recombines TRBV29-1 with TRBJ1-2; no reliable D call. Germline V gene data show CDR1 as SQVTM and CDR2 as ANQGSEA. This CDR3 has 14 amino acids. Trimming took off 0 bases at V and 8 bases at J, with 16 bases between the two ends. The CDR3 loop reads CSVEDPSLVRGYTF. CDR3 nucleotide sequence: TGCAGCGTTGAAGATCCAAGCCTGGTTCGAGGCTACACCTTC.

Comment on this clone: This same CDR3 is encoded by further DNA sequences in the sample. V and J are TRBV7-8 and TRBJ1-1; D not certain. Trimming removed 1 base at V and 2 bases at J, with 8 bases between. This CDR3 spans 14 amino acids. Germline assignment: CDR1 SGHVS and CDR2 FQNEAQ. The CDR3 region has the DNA TGTGCCAGCAGCTTAGTTGCAGGTAACACTGAAGCTTTCTTT. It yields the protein CASSLVAGNTEAFF.

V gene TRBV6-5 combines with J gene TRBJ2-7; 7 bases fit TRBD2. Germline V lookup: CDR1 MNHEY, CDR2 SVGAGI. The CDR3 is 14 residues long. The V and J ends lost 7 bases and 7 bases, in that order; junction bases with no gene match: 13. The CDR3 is CASISSRGSREQYF. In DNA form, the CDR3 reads TGTGCCAGCATTTCATCTCGCGGGAGCCGAGAGCAGTACTTC.

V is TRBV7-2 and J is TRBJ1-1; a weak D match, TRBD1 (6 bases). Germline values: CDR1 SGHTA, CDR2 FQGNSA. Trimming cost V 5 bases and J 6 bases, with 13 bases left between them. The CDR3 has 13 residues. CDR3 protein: CASSTQGFSEAFF. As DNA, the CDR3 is TGTGCCAGCAGCACACAGGGTTTCTCTGAAGCTTTCTTT.

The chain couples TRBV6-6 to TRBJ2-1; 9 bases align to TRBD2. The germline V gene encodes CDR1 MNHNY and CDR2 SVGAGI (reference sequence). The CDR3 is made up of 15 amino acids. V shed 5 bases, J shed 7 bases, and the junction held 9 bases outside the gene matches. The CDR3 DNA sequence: TGTGCCAGCAGTCCCAGGGGGACTAGCTATAATGAGCAGTTCTTC. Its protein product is CASSPRGTSYNEQFF.

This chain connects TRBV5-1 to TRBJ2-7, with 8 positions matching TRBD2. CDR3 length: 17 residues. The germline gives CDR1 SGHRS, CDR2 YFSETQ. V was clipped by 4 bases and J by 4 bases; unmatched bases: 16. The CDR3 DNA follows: TGCGCCAGCAGCCTGCAGACTAGCGCCTCCTTCTCTTACGAGCAGTACTTC. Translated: CASSLQTSASFSYEQYF.

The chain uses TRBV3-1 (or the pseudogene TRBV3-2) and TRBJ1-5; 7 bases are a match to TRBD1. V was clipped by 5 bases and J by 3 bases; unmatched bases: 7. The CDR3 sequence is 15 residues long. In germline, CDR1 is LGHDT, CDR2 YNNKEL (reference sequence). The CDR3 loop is CASSTQGGFNQPQHF. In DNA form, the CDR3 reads TGTGCCAGCAGCACCCAGGGGGGATTCAATCAGCCCCAGCATTTT.

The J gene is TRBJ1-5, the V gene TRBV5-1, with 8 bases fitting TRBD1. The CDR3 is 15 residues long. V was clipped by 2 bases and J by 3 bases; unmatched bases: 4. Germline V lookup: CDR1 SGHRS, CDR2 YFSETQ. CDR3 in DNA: TGCGCCAGCAGCTTTGGACAGGGCAACAATCAGCCCCAGCATTTT. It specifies CASSFGQGNNQPQHF.